Described below is a single T cell receptor beta chain sequence and its context. Its antigen is not identified. The record originates from a study of cytomegalovirus exposure and HLA in healthy donors. Study background: As released early, the data held 65 million to 90 million unique TCRs from HLA-typed donors. Study-level findings and limits: Testing in vitro showed a few CMV-associated chains specific for CMV antigens.

V lost 1 base to trimming and J lost 2 bases; unmatched junction nucleotides: 8. Germline CDR1 and CDR2: SGHDN and FVKESK. The CDR3 is 18 amino acids. Both 60 Vbeta primers and 13 Jbeta primers went into the PCR. TCRdb's table, derived via immunoSEQ multiplex PCR, lists solely in-frame clones and lacks some. The data show approximately 140,000 clones, with 75% to 80% seen just once and about 1.7% held by the top ten. Sequenced sample: PBMCs. V and J are TRBV14 and TRBJ2-1, with 10 bases lining up with TRBD2. The sequence was collected from a female donor in good health and CMV-seronegative. CDR3 protein: CASSQGPSGGFTYNEQFF. For the CDR3, the DNA is TGTGCCAGCAGCCAAGGTCCTAGCGGGGGCTTTACCTACAATGAGCAGTTCTTC.